The 21 T cell receptor beta chains given below trace back to one sample, sequenced in a study of blood T cell repertoires in COVID-19. Generated by immunoSEQ multiplex PCR, the TCRdb table keeps only in-frame clones and is missing some. The sample includes approximately 60,000 clones, approximately 85% seen only once; the top ten take around 20%. Material: peripheral blood. These receptors were taken from a human donor in a cohort sampled during active COVID-19.

The chain carries TRBV7-2 and TRBJ1-3, with TRBD1 matching over 7 bases. Germline values: CDR1 SGHTA, CDR2 FQGNSA. V gave up 3 bases and J gave up 0 bases; unmatched junction bases: 2. The CDR3 sequence is 15 residues long. The DNA for the CDR3 is TGTGCCAGCAGCTTTCAGGGGGTCTCTGGAAACACCATATATTTT. Protein sequence: CASSFQGVSGNTIYF.

The J gene is TRBJ1-2, the V gene TRBV15; D perhaps matches TRBD1 (6 bases). This CDR3 has 16 amino acids. Germline loops: CDR1 LNHNV, CDR2 YYDKDF (reference sequence). V lost 0 bases and J lost 0, with 11 bases in between. The CDR3 DNA follows: TGTGCCACCAGCAGAGATAGAACAGGGACTAACTATGGCTACACCTTC. It translates to CATSRDRTGTNYGYTF.

V usage is TRBV3-1 (or the pseudogene TRBV3-2) and J usage is TRBJ2-3, with TRBD2 matching 10 bases. Germline lookup yields CDR1 LGHDT and CDR2 YNNKEL (reference sequence). CDR3 length: 16 amino acids. Trimming removed 4 bases from V and 4 bases from J; junction bases left unmatched: 8. The chain's CDR3 is CASSPLRSGGADTQYF. The CDR3 DNA sequence: TGTGCCAGCAGCCCCTTACGGAGCGGGGGGGCAGATACGCAGTATTTT.

Only one count was recorded for this clone. The J gene is TRBJ1-4, the V gene TRBV29-1; possibly TRBD1 for D (5 bases). Germline assignment: CDR1 SQVTM and CDR2 ANQGSEA. Trimming cost V 4 bases and J 0 bases, with 15 bases left between them. This CDR3 region has 16 residues. The CDR3, as DNA: TGCAGCGTTGGGGACTCCTCGACTTCAACTAATGAAAAACTGTTTTTT. Protein: CSVGDSSTSTNEKLFF.

The chain combines TRBV7-6 with TRBJ2-7; possibly TRBD1 for D (5 bases). Trimming cost V 3 bases and J 3 bases, with 6 bases left between them. Germline V gives CDR1 SGHVS, CDR2 FNYEAQ. The CDR3 covers 12 residues. The CDR3 loop reads CASSLQGYEQYF. CDR3 in DNA: TGTGCCAGCAGCTTGCAGGGCTACGAGCAGTACTTC.

The chain is built from TRBV9 and TRBJ2-5; 8 nucleotides align to TRBD2. Germline trimming cut 3 bases from V and 5 bases from J; bases unmatched to any gene: 9. The CDR3 has 15 residues. The V gene's germline CDR1 is SGDLS and CDR2 YYNGEE. The CDR3 reads CASSASGGRGETQYF. The CDR3 DNA reads TGTGCCAGCAGCGCCTCGGGGGGGCGCGGGGAGACCCAGTACTTC.

This clone appeared a few times. The J gene is TRBJ2-1, the V gene TRBV7-3; 9 nucleotides align to TRBD2. The CDR3 extends over 17 amino acids. V lost 0 bases and J lost 10; bases outside the gene matches: 13. Germline CDR1 reads SGHTA; CDR2 reads FQGTGA. CDR3 region: CASSLTPVGSGSGEQFF. The CDR3, as DNA: TGTGCCAGCAGCTTAACGCCAGTAGGTAGCGGGAGTGGGGAGCAGTTCTTC. The complete variable domain, with remaining parts taken from reference TRBV7-3 and TRBJ2-1, reads GAGVSQTPSNKVTEKGKYVELRCDPISGHTALYWYRQSLGQGPEFLIYFQGTGAADDSGLPNDRFFAVRPEGSVSTLKIQRTERGDSAVYLCASSLTPVGSGSGEQFFGPGTRLTVL.

V gene TRBV2 combines with J gene TRBJ2-5, with D perhaps matching TRBD2 (7 bases). This CDR3 contains 17 residues. V lost 0 bases, J lost 5 bases, and 19 bases lay in between. CDR1 and CDR2 from the germline V gene are SNHLY and FYNNEI. The CDR3 sequence is CASSEARGGASRETQYF. The CDR3 nucleotides read TGTGCCAGCAGTGAAGCGAGGGGGGGGGCCAGCAGGGAGACCCAGTACTTC.

The genes are TRBV18 and TRBJ2-7, with 8 bases matching TRBD1. The J segment lost 4 bases and the V segment lost 0 bases, leaving 8 bases of the junction unmatched. This CDR3 is built from 16 residues. The germline gives CDR1 KGHSH, CDR2 LQKENI. CDR3 in amino acids: CASSPPDTGGRYEQYF. The CDR3 nucleotides read TGTGCCAGCTCACCACCGGATACAGGGGGGAGGTACGAGCAGTACTTC.

The sample holds one count of this clone. V gene TRBV11-3 combines with J gene TRBJ2-3; D is undetermined. This CDR3 contains 15 residues. Germline lookup yields CDR1 SGHNT and CDR2 YENEEA. Trimming cost V 5 bases and J 5 bases, with 17 bases left between them. The CDR3 is CASSPLPTRGDTQYF. The CDR3 DNA reads as TGTGCCAGCAGCCCCCTACCAACCCGCGGAGATACGCAGTATTTT. Using reference TRBV11-3 and TRBJ2-3 for the parts outside the CDR3, the full variable domain is EAGVVQSPRYKIIEKKQPVAFWCNPISGHNTLYWYLQNLGQGPELLIRYENEEAVDDSQLPKDRFSAERLKGVDSTLKIQPAELGDSAVYLCASSPLPTRGDTQYFGPGTRLTVL.

The count of this clone is one. The V call is TRBV7-2, the J call TRBJ1-4, with D possibly being TRBD1 (5 bases). The CDR3 is 14 amino acids. V dropped 6 bases and J dropped 1 base, with 9 bases sitting between them. CDR1 and CDR2 (germline): SGHTA, FQGNSA. CDR3 in amino acids: CASRMGGTNEKLFF. The CDR3 nucleotides read TGTGCCAGCAGGATGGGGGGAACTAATGAAAAACTGTTTTTT.

This clone was seen only a few times. The chain has TRBV11-2 and TRBJ2-1; D remains unclear. This CDR3 has 13 residues. The V end lost 1 base, the J end lost 7 bases, and 8 bases lay between the germline ends. CDR1 and CDR2 (germline): SGHAT, FQNNGV. As DNA, the CDR3 is TGTGCCAGCAGCTTAGGAGGAGTTAATGAGCAGTTCTTC. It is translated as CASSLGGVNEQFF.

The chain combines TRBV6-2 or TRBV6-3 with TRBJ1-1; 10 nucleotides match TRBD1. Germline V gene data show CDR1 as MNHEY and CDR2 as SVGEGT. Trimming took 0 bases from V and 5 from J; bases not matched to a gene: 6. The CDR3 sequence is 16 residues long. The CDR3 protein is CASSYSRQGAETEAFF. CDR3 coding DNA: TGTGCCAGCAGTTACTCCAGACAGGGGGCTGAAACTGAAGCTTTCTTT.

V and J are TRBV19 and TRBJ1-2, with TRBD1 matching 11 bases. The V segment lost 4 bases and the J segment 8 bases; nucleotides outside the gene matches: 12. Germline assignment: CDR1 LNHDA and CDR2 SQIVND (reference sequence). The CDR3 is 16 amino acids. The CDR3 region is CASSNNLDRGLRGYTF. CDR3 DNA: TGTGCCAGTAGTAATAATCTGGACAGGGGGCTGCGAGGCTACACCTTC.

The chain joins TRBV11-2 to TRBJ2-3, with 7 nucleotides matching TRBD2. There are 17 residues in the CDR3. The V gene's germline CDR1 is SGHAT and CDR2 FQNNGV. Trimming at V came to 5 bases and at J to 1 base, leaving 12 bases not matched to a gene. The CDR3 DNA reads as TGTGCCAGCAGCCTATTCTGGGCTAGCGGAGGCACAGATACGCAGTATTTT. Translating it yields CASSLFWASGGTDTQYF.

The gene calls are TRBV29-1 and TRBJ2-3; TRBD2 matches at 12 bases. From germline, CDR1 is SQVTM and CDR2 ANQGSEA. V was pared by 1 base and J by 1 base, with 0 bases of the junction left unmatched. The CDR3 contains 15 residues. CDR3: CSVEGTSGGTDTQYF. In DNA, the CDR3 is TGCAGCGTTGAAGGGACTAGCGGGGGCACAGATACGCAGTATTTT.

The rearrangement joins TRBV5-4 to TRBJ2-2; no clear D gene. CDR3 length: 13 amino acids. Trimming pared 2 bases from V and 5 bases from J, leaving 7 bases between. The germline gives CDR1 SGHNT, CDR2 YYREEE (reference sequence). CDR3 residues: CASSFVLTGELFF. CDR3 nucleotide sequence: TGTGCCAGCAGCTTCGTCCTGACCGGGGAGCTGTTTTTT. The complete variable domain, with remaining parts taken from reference TRBV5-4 and TRBJ2-2, reads ETGVTQSPTHLIKTRGQQVTLRCSSQSGHNTVSWYQQALGQGPQFIFQYYREEENGRGNFPPRFSGLQFPNYSSELNVNALELDDSALYLCASSFVLTGELFFGEGSRLTVL.

This chain links TRBV12-2 with TRBJ1-1. TRBV12-2 is tagged as a pseudogene. The CDR3 runs 14 residues. In DNA, the CDR3 is TGTGCAAGTCGCTCAGGGCCCTCGGGAGGGCTGACTTTCTTT. This gives the protein CASRSGPSGGLTFF.

The V call is TRBV2, the J call TRBJ2-4; D not resolved. Germline loops: CDR1 SNHLY, CDR2 FYNNEI. The CDR3 has 12 amino acids. Trimming stripped 7 bases from V and 9 bases from J, with 13 bases between. DNA for the CDR3: TGTGCCAGCACCCAGAACTATGGCATTCAGTACTTC. This sequence encodes CASTQNYGIQYF.

The chain joins TRBV5-1 to TRBJ2-1; 14 positions match TRBD2. The germline gives CDR1 SGHRS, CDR2 YFSETQ. V lost 5 bases and J lost 7; bases outside the gene matches: 2. The CDR3 has 14 amino acids. The CDR3 nucleotides are TGCGCCAGCAGGGGACTAGCGGGGGAAAATGAGCAGTTCTTC. Translation: CASRGLAGENEQFF.

This chain joins TRBV2 and TRBJ2-2, with TRBD2 identical over 11 bases. This CDR3 is built from 18 residues. From germline, CDR1 is SNHLY and CDR2 FYNNEI. J was trimmed by 4 bases and V by 4 bases; bases with no gene match: 11. For the CDR3, the DNA is TGTGCCAGCAGTGTTCTAGCGGGGGGCCCCGTCTCCACCGGGGAGCTGTTTTTT. Translation: CASSVLAGGPVSTGELFF.